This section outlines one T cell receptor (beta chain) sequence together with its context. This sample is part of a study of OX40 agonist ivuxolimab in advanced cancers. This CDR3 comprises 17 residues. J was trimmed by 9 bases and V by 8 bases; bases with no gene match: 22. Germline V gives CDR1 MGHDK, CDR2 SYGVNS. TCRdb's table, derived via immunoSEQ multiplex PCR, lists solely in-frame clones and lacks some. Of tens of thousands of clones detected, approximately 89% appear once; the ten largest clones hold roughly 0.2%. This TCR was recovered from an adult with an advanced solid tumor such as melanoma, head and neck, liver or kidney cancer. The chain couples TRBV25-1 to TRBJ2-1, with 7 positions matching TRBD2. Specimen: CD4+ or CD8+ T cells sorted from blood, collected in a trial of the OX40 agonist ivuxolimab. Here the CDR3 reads CASGTAYSPGGTFEQFF. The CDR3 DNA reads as TGTGCCAGCGGTACAGCCTATAGCCCCGGGGGGACTTTTGAGCAGTTCTTC.